What follows are 6 T cell receptor beta chains derived from one specimen sequenced in a study of Graves' ophthalmopathy and Graves' hyperthyroidism. Beta-chain TCR CDR3 regions were amplified from RNA transcripts. First-round RT-PCR with HTBI primers preceded a second-round multiplex PCR. TCRdb reprocessed the multiplex PCR reads with MiXCR, giving one entry per CDR3 protein. The sample lists a few hundred thousand distinct CDR3 sequences; 35% to 45% were seen once. The specimen sequenced was peripheral blood or thyroid tissue (not recorded which). These receptors originate from an adult man with Graves' hyperthyroidism.

The V gene is TRBV10-3, the J gene TRBJ2-2; TRBD2 is a possible D gene (6 bases). Trimming removed 4 bases at V and 6 bases at J, with 9 bases between. The CDR3 is 13 residues long. Looked up from germline, CDR1 is ENHRY and CDR2 is SYGVKD. For the CDR3, the DNA is TGTGCCATCAGTGGGACTAAACCCGGGGAGCTGTTTTTT. Translation gives CAISGTKPGELFF.

The chain employs TRBV7-8 and TRBJ2-5, with 12 bases matching TRBD1. Germline CDR1 SGHVS, CDR2 FQNEAQ. This CDR3 contains 16 residues. Unmatched junction bases numbered 10, after V lost 0 bases and J lost 11 bases. Written as DNA, the CDR3 is TGTGCCAGCAGCTTAGCGGGACAGGGGGCACGGGCTACGCAGTACTTC. Protein: CASSLAGQGARATQYF.

This clonotype came up many times. The chain carries TRBV5-1 and TRBJ2-7; D might be TRBD1 (7 bases). Trimming pared 6 bases from V and 4 bases from J, leaving 23 bases between. Germline CDR1 reads SGHRS; CDR2 reads YFSETQ. The CDR3 length is 16 residues. The CDR3 coding sequence is TGCGCCAGCATGCGGGAAGGACCGGGACAGTTGTACGAGCAGTACTTC. Translated, it gives CASMREGPGQLYEQYF. The full variable domain, in which reference TRBV5-1 and TRBJ2-7 provide the parts outside the CDR3, is KAGVTQTPRYLIKTRGQQVTLSCSPISGHRSVSWYQQTPGQGLQFLFEYFSETQRNKGNFPGRFSGRQFSNSRSEMNVSTLELGDSALYLCASMREGPGQLYEQYFGPGTRLTVT.

V and J are TRBV25-1 and TRBJ1-6, with D uncertain. The CDR3 has 15 amino acids. The germline CDR1 and CDR2 sequences are MGHDK and SYGVNS. Trimming stripped 8 bases from V and 7 bases from J, with 18 bases between. This CDR3 is CASSPTYWGNSPLHF. The CDR3 DNA reads TGTGCCAGCTCACCGACTTACTGGGGAAATTCACCCCTCCACTTT.

The rearrangement uses TRBV7-6 and TRBJ2-5; D call uncertain. CDR1 and CDR2 (germline): SGHVS, FNYEAQ. The CDR3 contains 11 residues. V was trimmed by 8 bases and J by 5 bases, leaving 9 bases between them. This chain's CDR3 is CASGKGETQYF. For the CDR3, the DNA is TGTGCCAGCGGTAAAGGGGAGACCCAGTACTTC.

The genes are TRBV6-5 and TRBJ1-5; 7 bases map to TRBD1. Germline CDR1 is MNHEY and CDR2 is SVGAGI. The CDR3 extends over 16 amino acids. With V trimmed by 5 bases and J by 0 bases, 7 bases remained unmatched. The CDR3 DNA reads TGTGCCAGCAGTCAGGGGACAGCATATAGCAATCAGCCCCAGCATTTT. This translates into CASSQGTAYSNQPQHF.